This is a list of T cell receptor beta chains from one sample in a study of radiotherapy plus CTLA-4 blockade in lung cancer. Data came from immunoSEQ multiplex PCR; TCRdb stores just in-frame clones and leaves some out. Here the sample spans over 80,000 clones, roughly four fifths being singletons. Sample: peripheral blood, taken from a patient treated with radiotherapy plus ipilimumab. The source is a human donor with non-small cell lung cancer who had stable disease on radiotherapy plus ipilimumab. Each CDR3 is given with its conserved first and last residue. Fields, in order: J gene, V gene, D gene, clone size, CDR3 DNA, CDR3 protein. The D gene is left open where the match is weak. Size is stated for part of the rows, as once, few or many counts, or as a class when the clone is expanded.

TRBJ2-7 | TRBV5-6 | TRBD1 | NA | TGTGCCAGCAGCTTGGTGGGCCAGGGGGCCTACGAGCAGTACTTC | CASSLVGQGAYEQYF
TRBJ2-7 | TRBV27 | NA | NA | TGTGCCAGCAGTTTATTCGCGCAGAGCGAGCAGTACTTC | CASSLFAQSEQYF
TRBJ1-2 | TRBV30 | NA | NA | TGTGCCTGGAGTAAGGGAACGGCAGGCCCTTCGAGGGGCTACACCTTC | CAWSKGTAGPSRGYTF
TRBJ2-7 | TRBV5-1 | NA | NA | TGCGCCAGCAGCTCTAATCTTAGGGGGGACGAGCAGTACTTC | CASSSNLRGDEQYF
TRBJ2-7 | TRBV5-1 | NA | NA | TGCGCCAGCAGCTTGTTGGACTACGAGCAGTACTTC | CASSLLDYEQYF
TRBJ2-1 | TRBV30 | TRBD1 | NA | TGTGCCTGGAAGGGCAGGGGGAAGAACTTTTGGATAAGTGGGCAGTTCTTC | CAWKGRGKNFWISGQFF
TRBJ2-1 | TRBV2 | TRBD1 | NA | TGTGCCAGCCAGACAGGGGGAAATTACAATGAGCAGTTCTTC | CASQTGGNYNEQFF
TRBJ2-5 | TRBV5-6 | NA | NA | TGTGCCAGCAGCTTGGCCGGGCCTAGAGGGGAGACCCAGTACTTC | CASSLAGPRGETQYF
TRBJ2-7 | TRBV7-2 | TRBD1 | NA | TGTGCCAGCAGCTTAAATTACCGCGGACAGGGGGGCGACGAGCAGTACTTC | CASSLNYRGQGGDEQYF
TRBJ2-7 | TRBV2 | TRBD1 | NA | TGTGCCAGCGGGGAAGGGCGAGACAGGGCTTCCTACGAGCAGTACTTC | CASGEGRDRASYEQYF
TRBJ1-2 | TRBV6-4 | NA | medium-sized | TGTGCCAGCAGTGACTTTCGGACGGACCTCGGCGGCTACACCTTC | CASSDFRTDLGGYTF
TRBJ1-3 | TRBV10-3 | NA | NA | TGTGCCATCAGGGAGAGCTCTGGAAACACCATATATTTT | CAIRESSGNTIYF
TRBJ2-2 | TRBV7-6 | NA | NA | TGTGCCAGCACCCTGGGGAGGGGGCCCTCAGGCGGGGAGCTGTTTTTT | CASTLGRGPSGGELFF
TRBJ1-2 | TRBV7-9 | NA | NA | TGTGCCAGCAGCTTAGGCTCCGAGGCTAGCTACACCTTC | CASSLGSEASYTF
TRBJ2-1 | TRBV19 | NA | NA | TGTGCCAGTAGTATGAGTGAGCAGTTCTTC | CASSMSEQFF
TRBJ2-7 | TRBV10-3 | TRBD1 | NA | TGTGCCATCAGTGACCCTGGAAGGGGGCACTCCTACGAGCAGTACTTC | CAISDPGRGHSYEQYF
TRBJ1-6 | TRBV30 | TRBD1 | NA | TGTGCCTCCCAGACAGGGGAATCACCCCTCCACTTT | CASQTGESPLHF
TRBJ2-5 | TRBV5-1 | TRBD1 | NA | TGCGCCAGCAGCACCTTTAGACAGGGGGAAGAGACCCAGTACTTC | CASSTFRQGEETQYF
TRBJ2-1 | TRBV7-3 | NA | NA | TGTGCCAGCGGCCCCCGGGGGTCCCCCTACAATGAGCAGTTCTTC | CASGPRGSPYNEQFF
TRBJ2-3 | TRBV28 | TRBD2 | NA | TGTGCCACCCCCCTAGCGGGAGATAAAGATACGCAGTATTTT | CATPLAGDKDTQYF
TRBJ1-5 | TRBV28 | NA | NA | TGTGCCAGCAGTTTACTTGGGACGGTTAGCAATCAGCCCCAGCATTTT | CASSLLGTVSNQPQHF
TRBJ2-5 | TRBV5-1 | TRBD1 | NA | TGCGCCAGCATCCTGGGAGGGACAGGGCAAGAGACCCAGTACTTC | CASILGGTGQETQYF
TRBJ1-3 | TRBV19 | NA | NA | TGTGCCGCGGGAAGGTCGGGCTCTGGAAACACCATATATTTT | CAAGRSGSGNTIYF
TRBJ2-6 | TRBV18 | NA | NA | TGTGCCAGCTCACCACCGTTCAGGGCTGGGACTGGGGCCAACGTCCTGACTTTC | CASSPPFRAGTGANVLTF
TRBJ1-1 | TRBV6-6 | NA | once | TGTGCCAGCAGCCAAGCCCCAACTCTGAACACTGAAGCTTTCTTT | CASSQAPTLNTEAFF